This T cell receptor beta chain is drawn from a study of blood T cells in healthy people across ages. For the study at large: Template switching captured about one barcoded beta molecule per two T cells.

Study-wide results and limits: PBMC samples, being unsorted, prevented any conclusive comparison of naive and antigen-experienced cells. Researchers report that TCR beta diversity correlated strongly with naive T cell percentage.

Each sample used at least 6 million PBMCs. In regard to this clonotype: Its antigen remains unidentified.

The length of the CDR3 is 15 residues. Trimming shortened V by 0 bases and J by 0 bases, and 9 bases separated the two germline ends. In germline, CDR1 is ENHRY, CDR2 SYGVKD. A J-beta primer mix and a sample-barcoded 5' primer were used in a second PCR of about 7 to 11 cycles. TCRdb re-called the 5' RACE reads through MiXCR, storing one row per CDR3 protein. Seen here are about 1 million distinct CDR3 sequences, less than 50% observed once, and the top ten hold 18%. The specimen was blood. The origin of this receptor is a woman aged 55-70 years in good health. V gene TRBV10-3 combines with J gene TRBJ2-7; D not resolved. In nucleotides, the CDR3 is TGTGCCATCAGTGAGTCGATTCAATCCTCCTACGAGCAGTACTTC. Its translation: CAISESIQSSYEQYF.